This paragraph covers one T cell receptor beta chain sequence. Some clones are missing from TCRdb's copy, which holds only in-frame ones; the method was immunoSEQ multiplex PCR. In the table there are approximately 300,000 clones, about 94% of which are singletons. This sample is drawn from a study of T cell responses to AZD1222 COVID-19 vaccine. The germline V gene encodes CDR1 MNHEY and CDR2 SVGEGT. The ends were cut back, 0 bases at V and 5 bases at J, with 7 bases in the middle. CDR3 length: 13 residues. The receptor comes from an adult who received the AZD1222 COVID-19 vaccine. V is TRBV6-2 or TRBV6-3 and J is TRBJ1-1; unclear D gene. This specimen was peripheral blood, taken 28 days after the second AZD1222 dose. The CDR3 sequence: CASSYSTGTEAFF. CDR3 DNA sequence: TGTGCCAGCAGTTACTCGACCGGAACTGAAGCTTTCTTT.